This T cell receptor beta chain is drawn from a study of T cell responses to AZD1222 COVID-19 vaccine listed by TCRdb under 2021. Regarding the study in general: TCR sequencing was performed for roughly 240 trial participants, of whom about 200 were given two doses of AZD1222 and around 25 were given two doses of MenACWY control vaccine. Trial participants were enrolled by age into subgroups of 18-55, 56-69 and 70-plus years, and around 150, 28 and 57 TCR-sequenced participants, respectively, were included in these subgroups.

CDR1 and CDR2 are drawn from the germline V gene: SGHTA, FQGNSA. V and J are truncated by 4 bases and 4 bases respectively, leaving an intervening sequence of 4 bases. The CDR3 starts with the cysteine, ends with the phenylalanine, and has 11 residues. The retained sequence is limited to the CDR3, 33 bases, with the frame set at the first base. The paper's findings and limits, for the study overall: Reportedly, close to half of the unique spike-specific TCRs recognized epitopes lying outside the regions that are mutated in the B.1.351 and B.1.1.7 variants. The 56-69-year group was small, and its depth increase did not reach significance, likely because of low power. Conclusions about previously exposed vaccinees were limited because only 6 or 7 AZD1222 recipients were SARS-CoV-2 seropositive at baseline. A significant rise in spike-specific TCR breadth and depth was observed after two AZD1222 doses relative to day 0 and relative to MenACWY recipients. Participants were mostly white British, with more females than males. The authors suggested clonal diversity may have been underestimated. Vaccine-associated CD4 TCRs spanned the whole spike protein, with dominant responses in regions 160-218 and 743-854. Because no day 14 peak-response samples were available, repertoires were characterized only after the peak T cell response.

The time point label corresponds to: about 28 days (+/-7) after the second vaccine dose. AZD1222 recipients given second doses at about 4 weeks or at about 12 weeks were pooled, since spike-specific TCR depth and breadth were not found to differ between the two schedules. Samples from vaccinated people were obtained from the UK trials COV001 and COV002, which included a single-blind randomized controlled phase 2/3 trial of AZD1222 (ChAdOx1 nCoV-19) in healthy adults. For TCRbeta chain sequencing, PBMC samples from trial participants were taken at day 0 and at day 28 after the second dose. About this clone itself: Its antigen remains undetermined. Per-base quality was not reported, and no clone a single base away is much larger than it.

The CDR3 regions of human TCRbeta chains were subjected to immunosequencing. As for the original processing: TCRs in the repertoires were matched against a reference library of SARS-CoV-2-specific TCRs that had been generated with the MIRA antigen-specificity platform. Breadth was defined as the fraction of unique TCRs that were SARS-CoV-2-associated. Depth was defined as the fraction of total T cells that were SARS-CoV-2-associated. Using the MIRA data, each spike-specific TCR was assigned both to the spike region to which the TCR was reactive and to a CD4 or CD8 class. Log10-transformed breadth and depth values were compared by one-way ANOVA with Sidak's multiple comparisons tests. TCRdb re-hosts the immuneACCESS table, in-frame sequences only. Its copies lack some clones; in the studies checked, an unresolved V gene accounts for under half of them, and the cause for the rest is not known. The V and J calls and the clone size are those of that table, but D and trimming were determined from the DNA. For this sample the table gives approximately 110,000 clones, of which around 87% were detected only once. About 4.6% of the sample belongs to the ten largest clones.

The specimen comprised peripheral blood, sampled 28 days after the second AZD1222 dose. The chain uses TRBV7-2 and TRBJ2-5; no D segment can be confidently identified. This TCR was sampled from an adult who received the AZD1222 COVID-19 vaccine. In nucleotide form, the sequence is TGTGCCAGCAGCTCTCGAGAGACCCAGTACTTC. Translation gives CASSSRETQYF.